These T cell receptor beta chains were read from a single sample in a study of blood T cell repertoires in COVID-19. The data were produced by immunoSEQ multiplex PCR, yet TCRdb's version contains in-frame clones alone and is incomplete. Of 100,000 to 150,000 clones in the sample, about 86% were seen once. Sequencing was performed on PBMCs or T cells enriched from blood (not recorded which). The origin of the receptors is a woman between 50 and 59 years old who had recovered from COVID-19. Both conserved end residues are part of each CDR3. The D gene is left open where the match is weak. Part of the rows lack a size; the others show once, few, many or a class for expanded clones.

>TRBJ2-3|TRBD2|-|TRBV6-5
CASRPLAGDADTQYF
TGTGCCAGCAGGCCTCTAGCGGGGGACGCAGATACGCAGTATTTT
>TRBJ1-3|TRBD1|-|TRBV18
CASSLGQPSGNTIYF
TGTGCCAGCTCCCTGGGACAGCCCTCTGGAAACACCATATATTTT
>TRBJ2-5|TRBD1|-|TRBV6-5
CASSRGLGETQYF
TGTGCCAGCAGTAGGGGGCTGGGGGAGACCCAGTACTTC
>TRBJ1-1|-|few|TRBV11-3
CASSTGGWPEAFF
TGTGCCAGCAGCACGGGAGGGTGGCCTGAAGCTTTCTTT
>TRBJ2-7|-|few|TRBV27
CASSLGSHYEQYF
TGTGCCAGCAGTTTGGGCAGTCACTACGAGCAGTACTTC
>TRBJ1-4|TRBD1|-|TRBV6-2/TRBV6-3
CASSGQGPNEKLFF
TGTGCCAGCAGTGGACAGGGACCTAATGAAAAACTGTTTTTT
>TRBJ1-1|-|-|TRBV7-6
CASSLQIGWAAEAFF
TGTGCCAGCAGCTTACAGATTGGGTGGGCAGCTGAAGCTTTCTTT
>TRBJ2-7|-|-|TRBV6-2/TRBV6-3
CASSYIAREQYF
TGTGCCAGCAGTTACATAGCACGCGAGCAGTACTTC
>TRBJ2-3|-|-|TRBV11-3
CASSLVPPTLAYLTDTQYF
TGTGCCAGCAGCTTAGTTCCCCCCACCCTAGCGTATCTCACAGATACGCAGTATTTT
>TRBJ2-2|-|few|TRBV5-1
CASSPGGASYTGELFF
TGCGCCAGCAGCCCTGGGGGGGCCAGTTACACCGGGGAGCTGTTTTTT
>TRBJ2-7|TRBD2|-|TRBV11-3
CASSQSGGVHYEQYF
TGTGCCAGCAGCCAGTCGGGAGGGGTTCACTACGAGCAGTACTTC
>TRBJ2-1|TRBD2|-|TRBV5-1
CASSLAGGPGQFF
TGCGCCAGCAGCTTGGCGGGGGGGCCGGGGCAGTTCTTC
>TRBJ1-6|-|-|TRBV15
CATSSFRTDSPLHF
TGTGCCACCAGCAGTTTTCGCACAGATTCACCCCTCCACTTT
>TRBJ1-3|TRBD1|-|TRBV5-8
CASSVQGVDYSGNTIYF
TGTGCCAGCAGCGTACAGGGGGTAGACTACTCTGGAAACACCATATATTTT
>TRBJ2-7|-|-|TRBV2
CASSLSYEQYF
TGTGCCAGCAGTCTCTCCTACGAGCAGTACTTC
>TRBJ1-4|-|-|TRBV5-1
CASSLQRGILEKLFF
TGCGCCAGCAGCCTCCAGCGGGGCATCCTTGAAAAACTGTTTTTT
>TRBJ2-3|TRBD2|-|TRBV13
CASSLVAGELDTQYF
TGTGCCAGCAGCTTGGTGGCGGGGGAGTTAGATACGCAGTATTTT
>TRBJ2-1|-|-|TRBV6-4
CASSSGSGTNEQFF
TGTGCCAGCAGTTCCGGGTCTGGAACCAATGAGCAGTTCTTC
>TRBJ1-1|-|-|TRBV7-8
CASSPKETGTTEAFF
TGTGCCAGCAGCCCCAAGGAAACAGGGACCACTGAAGCTTTCTTT
>TRBJ2-7|TRBD1|-|TRBV19
CASSTGQGYEQYF
TGTGCCAGTAGTACGGGACAGGGTTACGAGCAGTACTTC
>TRBJ1-2|-|few|TRBV5-5
CASSLEDRGYGYTF
TGTGCCAGCAGCTTGGAGGACAGAGGTTATGGCTACACCTTC
>TRBJ2-7|TRBD2|-|TRBV27
CASSPGLAGVYEQYF
TGTGCCAGCAGTCCAGGACTAGCGGGGGTCTACGAGCAGTACTTC
>TRBJ1-3|-|-|TRBV6-5
CASRVFKGAGNTIYF
TGTGCCAGCAGAGTTTTTAAGGGGGCTGGAAACACCATATATTTT
>TRBJ1-1|-|-|TRBV11-2
CASSYRVRINTEAFF
TGTGCCAGCAGCTACAGGGTGCGGATAAACACTGAAGCTTTCTTT
>TRBJ2-4|-|once|TRBV4-3
CASSQDEANIQYF
TGCGCCAGCAGCCAAGACGAGGCAAACATTCAGTACTTC
>TRBJ2-3|TRBD2|-|TRBV29-1
CSVEFPGGITDTQYF
TGCAGCGTTGAATTCCCCGGGGGGATCACAGATACGCAGTATTTT
>TRBJ1-1|-|-|TRBV5-4
CASSLYTGENTEAFF
TGTGCCAGCAGCTTGTACACAGGAGAGAACACTGAAGCTTTCTTT
>TRBJ2-1|TRBD1|-|TRBV7-2
CASSRDRSTNEQFF
TGTGCCAGCAGCAGGGACAGGTCTACCAATGAGCAGTTCTTC
>TRBJ2-2|-|few|TRBV19
CASSMPRTGELFF
TGTGCCAGTAGTATGCCCAGGACCGGGGAGCTGTTTTTT
>TRBJ2-2|TRBD2|-|TRBV2
CATNRGGANTGELFF
TGTGCCACCAACCGGGGGGGAGCGAACACCGGGGAGCTGTTTTTT
>TRBJ2-2|-|-|TRBV9
CASSPTQTGELFF
TGTGCCAGCAGCCCCACCCAGACCGGGGAGCTGTTTTTT
>TRBJ2-7|TRBD1|-|TRBV7-9
CASSQTGRSGEQYF
TGTGCCAGCAGTCAGACAGGGAGATCAGGCGAGCAGTACTTC
>TRBJ2-7|-|few|TRBV5-4
CASSLVVTGTYEQYF
TGTGCCAGCAGCTTGGTGGTGACAGGCACCTACGAGCAGTACTTC
>TRBJ1-1|TRBD1|-|TRBV5-6
CASSTQGAGNTEAFF
TGTGCCAGCAGCACCCAGGGGGCTGGAAACACTGAAGCTTTCTTT
>TRBJ1-1|-|-|TRBV2
CASSEKRNHPTGAFF
TGTGCCAGCAGTGAAAAGCGGAACCACCCCACTGGGGCTTTCTTT
>TRBJ2-7|-|once|TRBV5-4
CASSLIVGNEQYF
TGTGCCAGCAGCTTGATAGTCGGTAACGAGCAGTACTTC
>TRBJ1-2|-|-|TRBV2
CASSEQGELNYGYTF
TGTGCCAGCAGTGAACAGGGCGAACTCAACTATGGCTACACCTTC
>TRBJ2-7|-|-|TRBV3-1/TRBV3-2
CASSQGLTGTYEQYF
TGTGCCAGCAGCCAAGGGCTGACGGGGACCTACGAGCAGTACTTC
>TRBJ2-1|-|once|TRBV6-5
CASSYGSTGNNEQFF
TGTGCCAGCAGTTACGGGTCGACGGGGAACAATGAGCAGTTCTTC
>TRBJ2-2|-|-|TRBV11-3
CASSLEGAADGELFF
TGTGCCAGCAGCCTAGAAGGGGCGGCCGACGGGGAGCTGTTTTTT
>TRBJ1-4|TRBD1|-|TRBV5-1
CASSWGQGAEKLFF
TGCGCCAGCAGTTGGGGACAGGGGGCCGAAAAACTGTTTTTT
>TRBJ1-1|-|-|TRBV10-3
CAISGGAGASEAFF
TGTGCCATCAGTGGCGGGGCGGGGGCGAGTGAAGCTTTCTTT
>TRBJ2-7|-|-|TRBV6-1
CASSEVWTALSYEQYF
TGTGCCAGCAGTGAAGTCTGGACAGCTCTTTCCTACGAGCAGTACTTC
>TRBJ1-2|-|-|TRBV6-1
CASSEDYINYGYTF
TGTGCCAGCAGTGAAGATTATATTAACTATGGCTACACCTTC
>TRBJ2-7|TRBD2|-|TRBV19
CASNRLAGDEQYF
TGTGCCAGTAACCGCCTAGCGGGGGACGAGCAGTACTTC